The present entry profiles one T cell receptor beta chain with its context. The germline V gene encodes CDR1 SQVTM and CDR2 ANQGSEA. V dropped 5 bases and J dropped 0; count of bases not matched to a gene: 6. The CDR3 spans 15 residues. In the source study's methods: Using reference gene primer amplification, nucleated cell counts were estimated. TCRdb keeps only in-frame clones here, not all; method: immunoSEQ multiplex PCR. The V and J calls and clone size are taken from that table; D and trimming were inferred from the DNA. The sample holds roughly 120,000 clones, roughly 80% seen once. This entry belongs to a study of blood T cell repertoires in COVID-19. Across the whole study: COVID-19 samples from acute and convalescent phases originated in the United States, Italy and Spain. PBMCs, B-cell-depleted T cells, or T cells were the source of the cDNA or gDNA that made up the material.

This receptor was obtained from a man aged 45-65 years with acute or convalescent COVID-19. The chain recombines TRBV29-1 with TRBJ2-2; 7 nucleotides align to TRBD2. Material: peripheral blood. The CDR3 nucleotides are TGCAGCGTTCCCCGGGGAGGGGCGAACACCGGGGAGCTGTTTTTT. Translating gives CSVPRGGANTGELFF.